This T cell receptor beta chain was sequenced in a study of blood T cell repertoires in COVID-19. Across the whole study: PBMCs, B-cell-depleted T cells, or T cells provided the cDNA or gDNA that made up the material.

V was cut by 8 bases and J by 5 bases, with 7 bases left in between. The germline V gene has CDR1 MNHEY and CDR2 SVGAGI. The CDR3 runs to 11 residues. As originally analysed: Nucleated cell counts were estimated from reference gene primer amplification. Method: immunoSEQ multiplex PCR; TCRdb's copy keeps in-frame clones and lacks some. V and J calls and clone size are given by that table; D and trimming were obtained from the DNA. Of some 200,000 clones in the sample, roughly 76% were seen once. The chain combines TRBV6-5 with TRBJ2-1; D is ambiguous. This TCR was recovered from a woman in her thirties or forties with COVID-19, enrolled during active disease. Sequences were obtained from peripheral blood. The CDR3 sequence: CASLQNNEQFF. In DNA, the CDR3 is TGTGCCAGCCTCCAGAACAATGAGCAGTTCTTC.